This TCR beta chain is drawn from a study of blood T cell repertoires in COVID-19 (dated by TCRdb to about 2020). Regarding the study in general: Samples covering the acute and convalescent phases of COVID-19 were provided by collaborators in the United States, Italy and Spain. Where HLA class I and class II types were available, the types were taken from metadata supplied by the sample provider, not from assay-based typing. The prospective study material was composed of cDNA or gDNA derived from T cells, B-cell-depleted T cells, or PBMCs. Samples came from the ongoing ImmuneRACE study (first 160 participants) plus 1,254 subjects from 6 global collaborators. The repertoires were released in a freely available public database meant as a resource for research on the immune response to SARS-CoV-2. Nearly every sample came with metadata listing a de-identified subject ID, COVID-19 status, age in years and sex. Subjects who had been exposed to COVID-19, were actively infected with it, or had recovered from it provided the deeply sampled blood TCRbeta repertoires that made up the dataset. Broader findings and caveats from the paper: The amount of clinical and demographic metadata varied by source and participant and was provided uncurated.

TCRbeta CDR3 regions were amplified from genomic DNA using the immunoSEQ Assay, a bias-controlled multiplex PCR. The source study handled its data this way. Within the assay, amplification of reference gene primers was used to estimate how many nucleated cells each sample contained. To quantify the absolute abundance of each unique TCRbeta CDR3 rearrangement, sequence reads were collapsed and filtered. Productive Simpson clonality was computed per sample as the square root of Simpson's diversity index over productive rearrangements. Here the immuneACCESS table is served through TCRdb, limited to in-frame sequences with V and J called. Missing clones are a known gap in these copies; in checked studies unresolved V genes cover under half, and the rest lacks a known reason. From that table come the V and J calls and clone size; the DNA was used to work out D and trimming. In this sample the table shows about 160,000 clones, 81% of which occur a single time. Roughly 5% of the sample is in the top ten clones.

Enrolling through a virtual design, the prospective study's participants ranged in age from roughly 18 to 95 years and lived across 20 to 25 United States geographic areas. In the prospective study, cohorts were assigned on the basis of participant-reported clinical history obtained from a screening survey and a study questionnaire. Each participant in the prospective study had whole blood, serum and a nasopharyngeal or oropharyngeal swab collected by mobile phlebotomists. Participants in the prospective study had the option to provide additional blood draws and questionnaires over a roughly 2-month period. Before DNA extraction, blood samples from the prospective study were shipped at room temperature or frozen. The germline V gene (reference sequence) yields SEHNR for CDR1 and FQNEAQ for CDR2. The CDR3 starts with the cysteine, ends with the phenylalanine, and has 14 residues. Of the read, only the CDR3 DNA is kept; its 42 bases are in frame from base 1. At the junction V is shortened by 5 bases and J by 6 bases; bases outside the gene matches: 7.

Concerning this clone: Which antigen it targets is not known. No base quality information exists; no much larger clone differs at one position.

This receptor was identified in a woman aged 40 to 50 with acute COVID-19. The receptor chain draws on TRBV7-9 and TRBJ1-5, with 7 bases in between that match TRBD1. Input material: PBMCs or T cells enriched from blood (not recorded which). The CDR3 in this case is CASSPTGVGQPQHF. The base sequence is TGTGCCAGCAGCCCAACAGGGGTCGGTCAGCCCCAGCATTTT.